Below, 14 T cell receptor beta chains from the same sample are listed, as sequenced in a study of blood T cell repertoires in COVID-19. Generated by immunoSEQ multiplex PCR, the TCRdb table keeps only in-frame clones and is missing some. The sample consists of just under 350,000 clones, 65% to 85% of them appearing once. The specimen sequenced was peripheral blood. The receptor set was obtained from a man between 25 and 39 years old with active or convalescent COVID-19.

The CDR3 DNA sequence: TGTGCCTCCGGGACAAGCTCCTACAATGAGCAGTTCTTC. Translated: CASGTSSYNEQFF. This rearrangement joins TRBV11-2 to TRBJ2-1; possibly TRBD1 for D (6 bases). The CDR3 runs to 13 residues. With 11 bases removed from V and 0 bases from J, the gap between germline ends came to 11 bases. Per the germline V gene, CDR1 is SGHAT and CDR2 is FQNNGV. Looking up the rest from reference TRBV11-2 and TRBJ2-1 gives the full variable domain: EAGVAQSPRYKIIEKRQSVAFWCNPISGHATLYWYQQILGQGPKLLIQFQNNGVVDDSQLPKDRFSAERLKGVDSTLKIQPAKLEDSAVYLCASGTSSYNEQFFGPGTRLTVL.

V gene TRBV3-1 (or the pseudogene TRBV3-2) combines with J gene TRBJ2-5; TRBD2 matches at 7 bases. Unmatched junction bases numbered 1, after V lost 5 bases and J lost 4 bases. The CDR3 spans 12 residues. CDR1 LGHDT and CDR2 YNNKEL come from the germline V gene (reference sequence). The DNA for the CDR3 is TGTGCCAGCAGCTCGGGGGGAGAGACCCAGTACTTC. It is translated as CASSSGGETQYF.

For this clone: Other DNA variants within this sample encode the same CDR3. This rearrangement joins TRBV9 to TRBJ1-1; D gene ambiguous. This CDR3 spans 14 amino acids. Trimming cost V 0 bases and J 1 base, with 7 bases left between them. The germline CDR1 and CDR2 sequences are SGDLS and YYNGEE. As DNA, the CDR3 is TGTGCCAGCAGCGTAGCTACCGGGAACACTGAAGCTTTCTTT. This translates into CASSVATGNTEAFF.

The chain employs TRBV19 and TRBJ2-2, with TRBD2 as a possible D gene (6 bases). Trimming cost V 7 bases and J 1 base, with 7 bases left between them. Germline CDR1 and CDR2: LNHDA and SQIVND (reference sequence). CDR3 length equals 13 residues. DNA of the CDR3: TGTGCCAGTAACGGGGGGAACACCGGGGAGCTGTTTTTT. Protein: CASNGGNTGELFF.

The chain joins TRBV7-2 to TRBJ2-1; 9 nucleotides agree with TRBD2. CDR3 length: 16 residues. V was pared by 5 bases and J by 4 bases, with 9 bases of the junction left unmatched. Germline-derived CDR1 and CDR2 are SGHTA and FQGNSA. CDR3 sequence (DNA): TGTGCCAGCAGCCCCGAAGGGACTAGCTCTTACAATGAGCAGTTCTTC. Translation gives CASSPEGTSSYNEQFF. The whole variable domain, filled in from reference TRBV7-2 and TRBJ2-1, reads GAGVSQSPSNKVTEKGKDVELRCDPISGHTALYWYRQSLGQGLEFLIYFQGNSAPDKSGLPSDRFSAERTGGSVSTLTIQRTQQEDSAVYLCASSPEGTSSYNEQFFGPGTRLTVL.

The chain has TRBV6-5 and TRBJ1-2, with TRBD1 matching over 8 bases. CDR1 and CDR2 from the germline V gene are MNHEY and SVGAGI. V shed 5 bases and J 5 bases; nucleotides not matched to a gene: 7. The CDR3 extends over 14 amino acids. The CDR3 spells CASSNRGEFYGYTF. The DNA of the CDR3 is TGTGCCAGCAGTAACAGGGGGGAATTTTATGGCTACACCTTC.

The V gene is TRBV7-2, the J gene TRBJ2-3; D might be TRBD2 (6 bases). The CDR3 extends over 12 amino acids. The germline CDR1 and CDR2 sequences are SGHTA and FQGNSA. Between the trimmed V and J ends, which lost 5 bases and 6 bases, there was a span of 9 bases. Here the CDR3 reads CASSPSGDTQYF. CDR3 bases: TGTGCCAGCAGCCCAAGCGGGGATACGCAGTATTTT.

V is TRBV6-2 or TRBV6-3 and J is TRBJ1-1; TRBD1 is a possible D gene (6 bases). The germline V gene has CDR1 MNHEY and CDR2 SVGEGT. The V end lost 0 bases, the J end lost 3 bases, and 20 bases lay between the germline ends. The CDR3 has 18 residues. The CDR3 spells CASSYSGQGSRLYTEAFF. CDR3 coding DNA: TGTGCCAGCAGTTACTCGGGGCAGGGGTCTCGTCTGTACACTGAAGCTTTCTTT.

This sequence joins TRBV19 and TRBJ1-6, with D unresolved. This CDR3 region has 11 residues. V shed 4 bases and J shed 14 bases, with 9 bases lying between them. Germline V gives CDR1 LNHDA, CDR2 SQIVND (reference sequence). This CDR3 is CASSTYSSLHF. The CDR3, as DNA: TGTGCCAGTAGTACATACAGTTCCCTCCACTTT. Full variable domain (remainder filled in from reference TRBV19 and TRBJ1-6): DGGITQSPKYLFRKEGQNVTLSCEQNLNHDAMYWYRQDPGQGLRLIYYSQIVNDFQKGDIAEGYSVSREKKESFPLTVTSAQKNPTAFYLCASSTYSSLHFGNGTRLTVT.

This clone came up a few times. The chain couples TRBV18 to TRBJ2-7, with 14 bases matching TRBD2. Losses at the gene ends were 6 bases for V and 5 bases for J; bases not matched to a gene: 15. CDR3 length equals 18 residues. Germline assignment: CDR1 KGHSH and CDR2 LQKENI. This chain's CDR3 is CASSPYPGLAGVVNEQYF. CDR3 bases: TGTGCCAGCTCCCCCTATCCGGGACTAGCGGGAGTAGTGAACGAGCAGTACTTC. Using reference TRBV18 and TRBJ2-7 for the parts outside the CDR3, the full variable domain is NAGVMQNPRHLVRRRGQEARLRCSPMKGHSHVYWYRQLPEEGLKFMVYLQKENIIDESGMPKERFSAEFPKEGPSILRIQQVVRGDSAAYFCASSPYPGLAGVVNEQYFGPGTRLTVT.

This chain uses TRBV5-4 with TRBJ2-2, with 10 bases identical to TRBD2. The CDR3 sequence is 16 residues long. J gave up 2 bases and V 4 bases, and 5 bases lay outside the gene matches. Germline CDR1 is SGHNT and CDR2 is YYREEE (reference sequence). CDR3 sequence: CASSVLAGANTGELFF. In DNA form, the CDR3 reads TGTGCCAGCAGCGTGCTAGCGGGGGCAAACACCGGGGAGCTGTTTTTT.

V gene TRBV7-2 combines with J gene TRBJ2-5, with D possibly TRBD2 on 6 matching bases. The CDR3 contains 14 residues. V shed 3 bases and J shed 5 bases, with 13 bases lying between them. From germline, CDR1 is SGHTA and CDR2 FQGNSA. Here the CDR3 reads CASSFGLAGETQYF. CDR3 nucleotides: TGTGCCAGCAGCTTCGGACTGGCGGGGGAGACCCAGTACTTC.

V gene TRBV7-2 combines with J gene TRBJ2-7; TRBD2 matches at 13 bases. Germline assignment: CDR1 SGHTA and CDR2 FQGNSA. This CDR3 contains 15 residues. V gave up 6 bases and J gave up 0 bases; unmatched junction bases: 2. The DNA for the CDR3 is TGTGCCAGCAGGCGGACTAGCGGGAGCTCCTACGAGCAGTACTTC. Translation: CASRRTSGSSYEQYF.

The chain joins TRBV15 to TRBJ2-5; TRBD2 matches at 10 bases. V shed 3 bases, J shed 4 bases, and the junction held 5 bases outside the gene matches. CDR1 and CDR2 (germline): LNHNV, YYDKDF (reference sequence). CDR3 length: 15 residues. The CDR3 sequence is CATSRPSGSGETQYF. In DNA, the CDR3 is TGTGCCACCAGCAGGCCTAGCGGGAGTGGAGAGACCCAGTACTTC.